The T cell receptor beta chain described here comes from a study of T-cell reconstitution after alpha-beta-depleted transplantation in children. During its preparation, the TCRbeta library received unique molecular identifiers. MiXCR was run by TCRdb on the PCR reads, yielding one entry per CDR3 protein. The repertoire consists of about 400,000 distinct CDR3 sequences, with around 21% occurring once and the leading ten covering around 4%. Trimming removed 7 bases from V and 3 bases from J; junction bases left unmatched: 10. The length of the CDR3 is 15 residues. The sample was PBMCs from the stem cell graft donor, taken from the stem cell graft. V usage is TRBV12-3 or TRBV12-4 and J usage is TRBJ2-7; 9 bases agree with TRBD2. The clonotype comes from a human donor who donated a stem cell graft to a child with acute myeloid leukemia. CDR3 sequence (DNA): TGTGCCAGCAACGATCCGACTAGCGGAGTCTACGAGCAGTACTTC. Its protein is CASNDPTSGVYEQYF.